Listed below are T cell receptor beta chains from one sample, sequenced in a study of OX40 agonist ivuxolimab in advanced cancers. Generated by immunoSEQ multiplex PCR, the TCRdb table keeps only in-frame clones and is missing some. The data contain about 80,000 clones, 75% to 90% of them singletons. Material: CD4+ or CD8+ T cells sorted from blood, obtained in a trial of the OX40 agonist ivuxolimab. These receptors were obtained from an adult with an advanced solid tumor such as melanoma, head and neck, liver or kidney cancer. Each CDR3 is given with its conserved first and last residue. The D gene is left open where the match is weak.

cdr3_aa	d_call	v_call
CASGLAVLYEQYF	.	TRBV6-1
CASSLRTGQPQHF	.	TRBV4-3
CSVEPPGLVKLFF	.	TRBV29-1
CAWSSGQGNTEAFF	TRBD1	TRBV30
CASSYLWGEAFF	.	TRBV7-9
CALRDRTTGNHF	TRBD1	TRBV30
CASSETGANTGELFF	TRBD1	TRBV2
CASTQNRADTEAFF	.	TRBV6-6
CASSFGGSSSYEQYF	.	TRBV7-9
CATSRGGTGAGEQYF	TRBD1	TRBV15
CASSIGQGYTGELFF	TRBD1	TRBV7-9
CASETGGFNQPQHF	TRBD1	TRBV19
CASSPRRLAGAYNEQFF	TRBD2	TRBV11-2
CASKREVNTDTQYF	TRBD2	TRBV2
CASSPEGGREQYF	.	TRBV18
CASTDRLGSPLHF	.	TRBV2
CASTLSGRGDYGYTF	.	TRBV5-5
CASSQTSGSFAGELFF	TRBD2	TRBV7-6
CASSGRGSRRNNEQFF	.	TRBV10-1
CSVVVNTEAFF	.	TRBV20-1
CASSSLLSSGASTDTQYF	TRBD2	TRBV5-5
CASRKGAGNTIYF	.	TRBV28
CASTIGVLNTEAFF	.	TRBV7-8
CASSLSLAGSIDTQYF	.	TRBV11-3
CASRRQAANTEAFF	.	TRBV27
CASSAREGSADTQYF	.	TRBV9
CASSLAGGGKTQYF	.	TRBV7-9
CASSPVEEATDTIYF	.	TRBV18
CASSLISGGVMYEQYF	TRBD2	TRBV28
CASSPGSNEKLFF	.	TRBV11-3
CASKPSTGNTDTQYF	TRBD1	TRBV28
CASSQGTAYQETQYF	.	TRBV4-2
CASSFGTGTLYGYTF	TRBD1	TRBV28
CASSEGTGGGEQYF	.	TRBV2
CAWSPELAGYGYTF	.	TRBV30
CASSVGPSGAYEQYF	TRBD2	TRBV9
CASSPVMGSGGNTIYF	.	TRBV18
CASSLPTSGGTDTQYF	.	TRBV5-1
CASSLQGYRADQPQHF	.	TRBV19
CASSLDRVSYEQYF	.	TRBV5-1
CASSRGTSGPSTDTQYF	TRBD2	TRBV18
CAISARLDSGNTGELFF	.	TRBV10-3
CASSLASGEHNQPQHF	.	TRBV7-9
CASSNSGIGTTGGEQYF	.	TRBV28
CASSSATVYEQYF	.	TRBV28
CASSPDRDGNTIYF	TRBD1	TRBV9
CASSFRPGGTETQYF	TRBD1	TRBV11-2
CASSPVWGQLNSPLHF	TRBD1	TRBV28
CASSGYSTDTQYF	.	TRBV11-3
CASSLTGQAEAFF	.	TRBV5-4